This T cell receptor beta chain came from a study of blood T cell repertoires in COVID-19 (dated by TCRdb to between 2020 and 2021). Regarding the study in general: The collaborator samples originated in the United States, Italy and Spain and spanned the acute and convalescent phases of COVID-19. The dataset comprised deeply sampled blood TCRbeta repertoires from subjects exposed to, actively infected with, or recovered from COVID-19. Sample metadata almost always included a de-identified subject ID, COVID-19 status, age in years and sex. The prospective study material was composed of cDNA or gDNA derived from T cells, B-cell-depleted T cells, or PBMCs. Samples were obtained from the ongoing ImmuneRACE study (first 160 participants) and from over a thousand subjects provided by 6 global collaborators. A freely available public database, intended as a resource for researchers studying the immune response to SARS-CoV-2, is where the repertoires were released. HLA class I and class II types, where available, came from metadata supplied by the sample provider rather than from assay-based typing.

One collaborating source in Seattle enrolled patients during active infection and followed them longitudinally through the course of disease. Each collaborating institution followed its own protocols to collect whole blood in K2EDTA tubes. For TCRbeta analysis, collaborator samples were shipped as frozen whole blood, as isolated PBMCs, or as DNA extracted from either sample type. TCRbeta CDR3 regions were amplified from genomic DNA using the immunoSEQ Assay, a bias-controlled multiplex PCR. From the authors' description of their analysis: The number of nucleated cells in each sample was estimated by amplification of reference gene primers within the assay. Sequence reads were collapsed and filtered to measure the absolute abundance of every unique TCRbeta CDR3 rearrangement. Productive Simpson clonality was computed per sample as the square root of Simpson's diversity index over productive rearrangements. TCRdb holds this immuneACCESS table with in-frame rearrangements only. Some clones are missing; in checked studies, unresolved V genes explain under half, and the rest has no known cause. Clone size and the V and J calls come from that table; the DNA yielded D and trimming. Within this sample are 150,000 to 200,000 clones, with over 80% of them counted one time only. The leading ten clones occupy 7.8% of the sample.

Concerning this clone itself: Its binding antigen is unknown. No much larger clone is present one base from it, and per-base qualities are unavailable.

The germline V and J ends show losses of 8 bases and 0 bases respectively, and no gene match explains 12 bases of the junction. The CDR3 runs 18 residues from the cysteine to the phenylalanine. The only DNA kept is the CDR3, 54 bases in frame from the first base. CDR1 and CDR2 were assigned from the germline V gene as SGHVS and FQNEAQ. The paper as a whole reports these results and caveats: The quantity of clinical and demographic metadata differed by source and by participant and was supplied without curation.

The receptor was derived from a woman aged 55-70 years with COVID-19, enrolled during active disease. The V and J segments used are TRBV7-8 and TRBJ2-3; TRBD2 fits 12 bases in the junction. The specimen was peripheral blood. The CDR3 here reads CASSTLPGTSGSTDTQYF. The DNA sequence is as follows: TGTGCCAGCTCCACCTTACCCGGGACTAGCGGGAGCACAGATACGCAGTATTTT.